Reported below is one T cell receptor (beta chain). Its specificity is unknown. The CDR3 is cut off 3 residues early in the read; its end comes from the germline J gene. The CDR3 contains 15 residues. Germline V gives CDR1 KGHSH, CDR2 LQKENI. Trimming cost V 3 bases and J 0 bases, with 8 bases left between them. The sample is drawn from a study of Tregs in tolerant kidney transplant recipients. Study-wide results and limits: Changing PCR primers prevented nucleotide comparison between some patients' samples.

Sequenced by immunoSEQ multiplex PCR; TCRdb stores in-frame clones only, minus some. The sample spans approximately 30,000 clones; the ten largest clones claim roughly 1.9%. Related graft donors supplied nonmyeloablative bone marrow transplants, and mixed chimerism was transient. The chain recombines TRBV18 with TRBJ2-2; TRBD2 might be the D (6 bases). The sequence came from a human patient who received a combined kidney and bone marrow transplant. Some T cells could come from the graft donor. The input for sequencing was CD4+ T cells from blood (PBMCs), taken 24 months after the transplant. The CDR3 bases that were read are TGTGCCAGCTCACCCGGCGGGACGAACACCGGGGAG. This codes for CASSPGGTNTGE. The whole CDR3 protein reads CASSPGGTNTGELFF.